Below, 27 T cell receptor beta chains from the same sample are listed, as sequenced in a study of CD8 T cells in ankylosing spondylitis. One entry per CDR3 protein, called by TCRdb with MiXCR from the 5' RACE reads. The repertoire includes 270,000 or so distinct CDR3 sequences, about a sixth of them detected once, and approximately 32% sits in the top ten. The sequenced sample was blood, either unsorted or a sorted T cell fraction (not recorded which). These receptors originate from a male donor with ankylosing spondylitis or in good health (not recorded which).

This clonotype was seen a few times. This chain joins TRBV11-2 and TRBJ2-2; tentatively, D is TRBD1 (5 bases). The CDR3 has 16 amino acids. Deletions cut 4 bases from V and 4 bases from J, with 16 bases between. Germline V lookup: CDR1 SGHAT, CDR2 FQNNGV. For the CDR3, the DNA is TGTGCCAGCAGCTGGCCGGCAGGGCTAGGCACCGGGGAGCTGTTTTTT. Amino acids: CASSWPAGLGTGELFF. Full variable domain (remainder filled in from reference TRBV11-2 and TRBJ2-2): EAGVAQSPRYKIIEKRQSVAFWCNPISGHATLYWYQQILGQGPKLLIQFQNNGVVDDSQLPKDRFSAERLKGVDSTLKIQPAKLEDSAVYLCASSWPAGLGTGELFFGEGSRLTVL.

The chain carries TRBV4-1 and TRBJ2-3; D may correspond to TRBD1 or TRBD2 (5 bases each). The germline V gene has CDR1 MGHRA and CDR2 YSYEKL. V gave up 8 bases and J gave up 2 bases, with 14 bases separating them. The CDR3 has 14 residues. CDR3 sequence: CASARGDPTDTQYF. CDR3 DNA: TGCGCCAGCGCGAGGGGAGACCCCACAGATACGCAGTATTTT.

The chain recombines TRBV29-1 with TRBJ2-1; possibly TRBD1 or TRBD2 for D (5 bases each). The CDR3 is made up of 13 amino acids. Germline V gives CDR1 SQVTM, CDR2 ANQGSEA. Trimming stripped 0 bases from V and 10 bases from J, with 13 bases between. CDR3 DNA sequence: TGCAGCGTTGAAGATCAGGGCGGGCGGGAGCAGTTCTTC. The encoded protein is CSVEDQGGREQFF.

The CDR3 loop is CASSLLAGSADTQYF. The CDR3 DNA is TGTGCCAGCAGTTTATTAGCGGGATCAGCAGATACGCAGTATTTT. The gene calls are TRBV27 and TRBJ2-3; 8 bases are a match to TRBD2. CDR3 size: 15 residues. Germline CDR1 is MNHEY and CDR2 is SMNVEV (reference sequence). After removal of 1 base from V and 4 bases from J, the junction contained 4 bases not matched to a gene.

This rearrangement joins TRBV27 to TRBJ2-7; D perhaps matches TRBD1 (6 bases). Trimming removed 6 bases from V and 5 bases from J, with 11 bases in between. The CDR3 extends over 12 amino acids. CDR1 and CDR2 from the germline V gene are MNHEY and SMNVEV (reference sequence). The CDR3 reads CASSRTGNEQYF. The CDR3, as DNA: TGTGCCAGCAGCAGAACAGGGAACGAGCAGTACTTC.

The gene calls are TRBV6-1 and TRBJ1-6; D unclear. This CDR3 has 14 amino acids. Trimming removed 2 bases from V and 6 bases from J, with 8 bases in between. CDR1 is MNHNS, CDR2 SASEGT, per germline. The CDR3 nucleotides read TGTGCCAGCAGTGAATGGACCGGTAATTCACCCCTCCACTTT. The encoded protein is CASSEWTGNSPLHF.

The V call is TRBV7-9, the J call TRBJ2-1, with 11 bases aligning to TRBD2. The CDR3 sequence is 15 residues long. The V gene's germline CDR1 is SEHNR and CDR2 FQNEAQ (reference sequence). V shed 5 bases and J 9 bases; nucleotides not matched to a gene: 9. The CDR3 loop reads CASSGRVAGGFEQFF. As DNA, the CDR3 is TGTGCCAGCAGCGGTCGGGTAGCGGGAGGGTTTGAGCAGTTCTTC. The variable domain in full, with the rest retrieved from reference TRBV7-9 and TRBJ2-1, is DTGVSQNPRHKITKRGQNVTFRCDPISEHNRLYWYRQTLGQGPEFLTYFQNEAQLEKSRLLSDRFSAERPKGSFSTLEIQRTEQGDSAMYLCASSGRVAGGFEQFFGPGTRLTVL.

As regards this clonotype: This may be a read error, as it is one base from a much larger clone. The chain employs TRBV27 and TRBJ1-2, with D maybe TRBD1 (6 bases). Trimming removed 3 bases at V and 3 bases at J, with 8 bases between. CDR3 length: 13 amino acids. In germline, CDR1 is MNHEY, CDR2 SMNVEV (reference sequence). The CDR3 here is CASSFTGHYGYTF. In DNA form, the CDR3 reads TGTGCCAGCAGTTTCACAGGGCACTATGGCTACACCTTC.

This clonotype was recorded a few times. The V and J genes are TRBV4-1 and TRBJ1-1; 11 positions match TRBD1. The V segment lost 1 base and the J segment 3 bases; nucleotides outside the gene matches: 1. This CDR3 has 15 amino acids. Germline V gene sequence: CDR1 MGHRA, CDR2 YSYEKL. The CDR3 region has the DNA TGCGCCAGCAGCCAAGGGGGACAGGGGGACACTGAAGCTTTCTTT. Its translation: CASSQGGQGDTEAFF.

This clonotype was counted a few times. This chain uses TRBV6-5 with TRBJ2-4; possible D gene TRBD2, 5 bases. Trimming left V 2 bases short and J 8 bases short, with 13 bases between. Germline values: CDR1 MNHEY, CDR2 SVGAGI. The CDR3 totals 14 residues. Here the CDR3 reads CASSYQDSKYIQYF. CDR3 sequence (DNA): TGTGCCAGCAGTTACCAGGACTCTAAATACATTCAGTACTTC.

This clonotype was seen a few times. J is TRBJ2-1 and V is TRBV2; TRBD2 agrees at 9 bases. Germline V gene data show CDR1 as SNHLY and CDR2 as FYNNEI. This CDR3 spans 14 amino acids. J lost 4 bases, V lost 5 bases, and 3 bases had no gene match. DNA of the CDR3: TGTGCCAGCAGTCGACTAGCGGAGTACAATGAGCAGTTCTTC. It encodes CASSRLAEYNEQFF. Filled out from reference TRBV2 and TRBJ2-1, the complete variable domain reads EPEVTQTPSHQVTQMGQEVILRCVPISNHLYFYWYRQILGQKVEFLVSFYNNEISEKSEIFDDQFSVERPDGSNFTLKIRSTKLEDSAMYFCASSRLAEYNEQFFGPGTRLTVL.

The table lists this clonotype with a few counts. The DNA for the CDR3 is TGTGCCAGCAGTTTAGGAACAAGGAACATTCAGTACTTC. It translates to CASSLGTRNIQYF. This rearrangement joins TRBV12-3 or TRBV12-4 to TRBJ2-4; no clear D gene. This CDR3 has 13 residues. V lost 1 base to trimming and J lost 7 bases, with 8 bases between them.

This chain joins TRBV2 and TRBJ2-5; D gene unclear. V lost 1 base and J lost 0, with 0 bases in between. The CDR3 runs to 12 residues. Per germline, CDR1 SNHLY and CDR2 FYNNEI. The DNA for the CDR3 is TGTGCCAGCAGTGAAGACCAAGAGACCCAGTACTTC. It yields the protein CASSEDQETQYF. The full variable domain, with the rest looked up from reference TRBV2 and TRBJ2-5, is EPEVTQTPSHQVTQMGQEVILRCVPISNHLYFYWYRQILGQKVEFLVSFYNNEISEKSEIFDDQFSVERPDGSNFTLKIRSTKLEDSAMYFCASSEDQETQYFGPGTRLLVL.

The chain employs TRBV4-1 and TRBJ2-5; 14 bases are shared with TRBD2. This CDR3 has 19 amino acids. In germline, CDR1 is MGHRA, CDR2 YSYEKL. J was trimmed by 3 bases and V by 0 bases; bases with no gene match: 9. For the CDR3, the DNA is TGCGCCAGCAGCCAAGACAAAAGACTAGCGGGAGGGGAAGAAGAGACCCAGTACTTC. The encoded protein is CASSQDKRLAGGEEETQYF.

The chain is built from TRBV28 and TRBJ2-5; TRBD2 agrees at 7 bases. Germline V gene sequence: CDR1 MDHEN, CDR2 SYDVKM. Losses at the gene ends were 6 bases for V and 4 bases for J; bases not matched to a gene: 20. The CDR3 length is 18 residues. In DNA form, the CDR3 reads TGTGCCAGCAGATCCTCTGGGCTAGCGGAAGAAGGACGAGAGACCCAGTACTTC. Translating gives CASRSSGLAEEGRETQYF. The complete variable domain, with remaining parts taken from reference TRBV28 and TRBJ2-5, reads DVKVTQSSRYLVKRTGEKVFLECVQDMDHENMFWYRQDPGLGLRLIYFSYDVKMKEKGDIPEGYSVSREKKERFSLILESASTNQTSMYLCASRSSGLAEEGRETQYFGPGTRLLVL.

CDR3: CASSTLKFYNEQFF. Here the CDR3 DNA reads TGTGCCAGCAGTACGCTAAAATTCTACAATGAGCAGTTCTTC. The chain couples TRBV6-2 or TRBV6-3 to TRBJ2-1; D uncertain. The germline V and J ends were trimmed by 5 bases and 3 bases, with 11 bases remaining between them. Looked up from germline, CDR1 is MNHEY and CDR2 is SVGEGT. There are 14 residues in the CDR3.

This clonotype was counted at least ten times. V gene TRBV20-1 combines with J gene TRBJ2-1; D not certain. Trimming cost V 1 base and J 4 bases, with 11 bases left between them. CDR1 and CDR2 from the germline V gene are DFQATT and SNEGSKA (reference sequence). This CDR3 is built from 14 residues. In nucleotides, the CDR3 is TGCAGTGCTAGAGGAGAGGCTGATTACAATGAGCAGTTCTTC. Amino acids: CSARGEADYNEQFF.

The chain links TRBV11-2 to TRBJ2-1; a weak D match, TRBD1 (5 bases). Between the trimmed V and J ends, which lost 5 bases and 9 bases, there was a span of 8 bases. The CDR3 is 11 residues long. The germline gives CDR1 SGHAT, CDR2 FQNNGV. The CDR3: CASSLQGEQFF. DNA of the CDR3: TGTGCCAGCAGCCTGCAGGGTGAGCAGTTCTTC.

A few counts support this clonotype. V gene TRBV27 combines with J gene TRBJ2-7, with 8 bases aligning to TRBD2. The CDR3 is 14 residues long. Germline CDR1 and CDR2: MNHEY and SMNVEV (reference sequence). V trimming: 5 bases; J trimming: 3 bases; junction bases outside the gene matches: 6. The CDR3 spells CASSTTAGGYEQYF. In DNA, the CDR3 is TGTGCCAGCAGTACCACCGCGGGAGGCTACGAGCAGTACTTC.

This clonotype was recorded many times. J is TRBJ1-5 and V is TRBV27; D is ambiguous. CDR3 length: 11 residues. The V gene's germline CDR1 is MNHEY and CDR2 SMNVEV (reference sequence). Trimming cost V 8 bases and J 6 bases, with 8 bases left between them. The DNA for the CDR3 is TGTGCCAGCGGCTCAATTCAGCCCCAGCATTTT. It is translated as CASGSIQPQHF.

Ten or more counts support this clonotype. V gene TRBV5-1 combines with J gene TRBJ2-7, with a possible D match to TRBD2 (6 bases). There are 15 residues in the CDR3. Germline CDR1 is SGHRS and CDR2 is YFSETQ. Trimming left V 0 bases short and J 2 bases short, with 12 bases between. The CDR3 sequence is CASSLASSGAYEQYF. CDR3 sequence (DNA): TGCGCCAGCAGCTTGGCCTCCTCGGGAGCCTACGAGCAGTACTTC.

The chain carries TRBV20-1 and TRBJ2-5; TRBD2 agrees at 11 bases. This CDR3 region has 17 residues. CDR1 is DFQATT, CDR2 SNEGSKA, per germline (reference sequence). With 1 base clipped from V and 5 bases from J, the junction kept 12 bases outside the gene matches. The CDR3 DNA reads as TGCAGTGCTAGAGCCCCGCATAGCGGGAGGGGATTGGAGACCCAGTACTTC. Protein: CSARAPHSGRGLETQYF.

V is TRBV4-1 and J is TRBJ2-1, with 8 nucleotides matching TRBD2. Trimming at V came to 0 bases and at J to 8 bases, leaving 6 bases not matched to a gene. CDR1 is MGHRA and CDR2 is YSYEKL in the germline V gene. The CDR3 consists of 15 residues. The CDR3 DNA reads TGCGCCAGCAGCCAAGATCCCGGGAGGGCCCATGAGCAGTTCTTC. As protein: CASSQDPGRAHEQFF.

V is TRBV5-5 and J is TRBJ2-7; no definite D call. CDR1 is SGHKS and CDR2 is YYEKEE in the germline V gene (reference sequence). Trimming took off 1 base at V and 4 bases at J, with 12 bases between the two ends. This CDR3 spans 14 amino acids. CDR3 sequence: CASSLLQNIYEQYF. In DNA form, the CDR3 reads TGTGCCAGCAGCTTGCTACAGAATATATACGAGCAGTACTTC.

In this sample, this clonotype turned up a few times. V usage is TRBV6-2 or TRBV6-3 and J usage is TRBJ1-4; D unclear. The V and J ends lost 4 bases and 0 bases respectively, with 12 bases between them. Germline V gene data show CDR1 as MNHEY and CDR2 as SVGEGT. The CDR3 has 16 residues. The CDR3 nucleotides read TGTGCCAGCAGTTCCCGCAGAACAACAACTAATGAAAAACTGTTTTTT. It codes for CASSSRRTTTNEKLFF.

The CDR3 here is CSAEGLAGLNEQFF. CDR3 sequence (DNA): TGCAGTGCTGAGGGACTAGCGGGGCTCAATGAGCAGTTCTTC. The chain has TRBV20-1 and TRBJ2-1, with TRBD2 matching 13 bases. CDR3 size: 14 residues. The trim removed 5 bases at V and 6 bases at J, leaving 4 bases unmatched. Germline CDR1 is DFQATT and CDR2 is SNEGSKA (reference sequence).

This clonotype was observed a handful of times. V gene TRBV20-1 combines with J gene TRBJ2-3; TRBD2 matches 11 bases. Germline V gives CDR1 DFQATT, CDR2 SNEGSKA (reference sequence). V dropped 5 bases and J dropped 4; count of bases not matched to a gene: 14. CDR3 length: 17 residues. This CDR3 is CSAFAGTSGGGADTQYF. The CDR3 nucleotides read TGCAGTGCTTTCGCCGGGACTAGCGGTGGGGGAGCAGATACGCAGTATTTT.